The source of this T cell receptor beta chain is a study of breast tumors, draining lymph nodes, adjacent tissues. In TCRdb, the multiplex PCR reads were re-called with MiXCR into one record per CDR3 protein. The data hold about 180,000 distinct CDR3 sequences, with around a third observed a single time. Turning to this clonotype: Its specificity is not known. A junction end diverges from the germline sequence, so it may reflect a read error.

The study's findings and limits: Data fit most tumor T cells coming from lymph node, expanding in tumor. Luminal-like breast cancer showed significantly greater tumor-nontumor repertoire similarity than basal-like breast cancer did. Tumor TCR diversity was below lymph nodes but above nontumor tissue.

Breast cancer patients provided tissue from their axillary draining lymph nodes. This receptor was identified in a female donor with breast cancer. Some clones in this sample may be carry-over from other donors' samples. The sample was axillary lymph node tissue.

This CDR3 is CASSGTGTGKLFF. CDR3 sequence (DNA): TGTGCCAGCAGTGGGACAGGGACCGGGAAGCTGTTTTTT. V and J are TRBV6-4 and TRBJ2-2; 8 nucleotides line up with TRBD1. The CDR3 length is 13 residues. Germline V gives CDR1 MRHNA, CDR2 SNTAGT.